These 30 T cell receptor beta chains were sequenced from one sample in a study of shared clonotypes between healthy human individuals. Only CD45RO-negative cells positively selected for CCR7 counted as naive CD8 cells, so terminally differentiated effector memory CD45RA+ cells were excluded. The data were produced by immunoSEQ multiplex PCR, yet TCRdb's version contains in-frame clones alone and is incomplete. The table lists almost 700,000 clones, about 90% of them singletons, with 24% in the top ten. Sample: naive CD8+ T cells sorted from blood. Source of these receptors: a man aged 30 to 45 in good health.

The rearrangement uses TRBV27 and TRBJ2-1; 8 bases line up with TRBD1. This CDR3 is 14 amino acids long. The ends lost 6 bases at V and 2 bases at J; junction bases unmatched: 3. The germline gives CDR1 MNHEY, CDR2 SMNVEV (reference sequence). CDR3 DNA sequence: TGTGCCAGCAGCAGGACAGGGCCCTACAATGAGCAGTTCTTC. Translating it yields CASSRTGPYNEQFF.

This chain connects TRBV27 to TRBJ2-1, with D unresolved. Germline V lookup: CDR1 MNHEY, CDR2 SMNVEV (reference sequence). The V end lost 4 bases, the J end lost 4 bases, and 14 bases lay between the germline ends. This CDR3 spans 15 amino acids. As DNA, the CDR3 is TGTGCCAGCAGTTACAGAACCCCCCTGTACAATGAGCAGTTCTTC. Protein: CASSYRTPLYNEQFF.

The chain recombines TRBV4-3 with TRBJ2-2; 11 positions match TRBD2. With 5 bases clipped from V and 5 bases from J, the junction kept 4 bases outside the gene matches. The CDR3 covers 15 residues. Per the germline V gene, CDR1 is LGHNA and CDR2 is YSLEER. CDR3 region: CASSAGLADTGELFF. The CDR3 coding sequence is TGCGCCAGCAGCGCGGGACTAGCGGATACCGGGGAGCTGTTTTTT.

J is TRBJ2-1 and V is TRBV27; TRBD2 is a possible D gene (6 bases). There are 17 residues in the CDR3. The germline CDR1 and CDR2 sequences are MNHEY and SMNVEV (reference sequence). The germline V and J ends were trimmed by 5 bases and 5 bases, with 22 bases remaining between them. The CDR3 reads CASSALPGLKDNNEQFF. The CDR3 nucleotides are TGTGCCAGCAGTGCCCTGCCTGGACTAAAGGATAACAATGAGCAGTTCTTC.

The V and J genes are TRBV18 and TRBJ2-7; 9 bases line up with TRBD1. This CDR3 comprises 14 residues. V shed 3 bases and J 5 bases; nucleotides not matched to a gene: 5. CDR1 and CDR2 (germline): KGHSH, LQKENI. The chain's CDR3 is CASSPWDRVDEQYF. Here the CDR3 DNA reads TGTGCCAGCTCACCTTGGGACAGGGTGGACGAGCAGTACTTC.

CDR3 sequence: CASSLVETSYNEQFF. Here the CDR3 DNA reads TGTGCCAGCAGCTTAGTAGAAACCTCCTACAATGAGCAGTTCTTC. The chain recombines TRBV7-9 with TRBJ2-1; no definite D call. Per the germline V gene, CDR1 is SEHNR and CDR2 is FQNEAQ (reference sequence). V gave up 1 base and J gave up 0 bases, with 7 bases separating them. The CDR3 is 15 residues long. Full variable domain (outside the CDR3, taken from reference TRBV7-9 and TRBJ2-1): DTGVSQNPRHKITKRGQNVTFRCDPISEHNRLYWYRQTLGQGPEFLTYFQNEAQLEKSRLLSDRFSAERPKGSFSTLEIQRTEQGDSAMYLCASSLVETSYNEQFFGPGTRLTVL.

The rearrangement joins TRBV27 to TRBJ2-1; 10 positions agree with TRBD1. Germline lookup yields CDR1 MNHEY and CDR2 SMNVEV (reference sequence). V was pared by 4 bases and J by 12 bases, with 12 bases of the junction left unmatched. The CDR3 is 15 residues long. The CDR3 spells CASSSPGTGVKWQFF. CDR3 bases: TGTGCCAGCAGTTCCCCCGGGACAGGGGTGAAGTGGCAGTTCTTC.

V usage is TRBV28 and J usage is TRBJ2-7; D perhaps matches TRBD1 (6 bases). Germline CDR1 and CDR2: MDHEN and SYDVKM. V was trimmed by 4 bases and J by 3 bases, leaving 16 bases between them. This CDR3 comprises 15 residues. CDR3 region: CASSSSQGYLYEQYF. The CDR3 DNA reads TGTGCCAGCAGTTCAAGCCAGGGGTACCTCTACGAGCAGTACTTC.

The chain employs TRBV6-1 and TRBJ1-4; no reliable D call. The CDR3 covers 13 residues. Trimming took 7 bases from V and 1 from J, leaving 7 bases between them. CDR1 and CDR2 from the germline V gene are MNHNS and SASEGT. The CDR3 DNA reads as TGTGCCAGCATGGGGATAACTAATGAAAAACTGTTTTTT. Translating it yields CASMGITNEKLFF.

The chain employs TRBV27 and TRBJ2-7; D unresolved. The CDR3 runs 13 residues. The germline CDR1 and CDR2 sequences are MNHEY and SMNVEV (reference sequence). V was cut by 6 bases and J by 3 bases, with 12 bases left in between. The CDR3 coding sequence is TGTGCCAGCAGCATTAGGGTAAGCTACGAGCAGTACTTC. Encoded protein: CASSIRVSYEQYF.

CDR3 nucleotide sequence: TGTGCCAGCAGCTTAGAGGGAGCGGGGAGGGTATCGGAGACCCAGTACTTC. This translates into CASSLEGAGRVSETQYF. The rearrangement uses TRBV11-2 and TRBJ2-5; 7 bases match TRBD2. The germline V gene has CDR1 SGHAT and CDR2 FQNNGV. The J segment lost 5 bases and the V segment lost 0 bases, leaving 12 bases of the junction unmatched. The CDR3 spans 17 residues.

This clone was observed a single time. This rearrangement joins TRBV7-9 to TRBJ2-1; D might be TRBD1 or TRBD2, each matching 5 bases. Germline values: CDR1 SEHNR, CDR2 FQNEAQ (reference sequence). The length of the CDR3 is 17 residues. V lost 1 base and J 2 bases, leaving 15 bases between the germline ends. CDR3 nucleotides: TGTGCCAGCAGCTTAGTTCTATGGGGGATTACCTACAATGAGCAGTTCTTC. Residues: CASSLVLWGITYNEQFF.

The chain employs TRBV14 and TRBJ2-5; 15 bases align to TRBD2. Germline loops: CDR1 SGHDN, CDR2 FVKESK. V was clipped by 4 bases and J by 5 bases; unmatched bases: 17. CDR3 size: 20 residues. In DNA form, the CDR3 reads TGTGCCAGCAGCCTGACCCGGGACAGGGGACTAGCGGGAGGTTTGGAGACCCAGTACTTC. Translation gives CASSLTRDRGLAGGLETQYF.

The chain combines TRBV5-8 with TRBJ1-3; D is undetermined. This CDR3 has 19 amino acids. V was shortened by 0 bases and J by 0 bases, with 19 bases between the two germline ends. The germline V gene encodes CDR1 SGHTS and CDR2 YDEGEE. CDR3 protein: CASSLVGWVRTDSGNTIYF. CDR3 nucleotides: TGTGCCAGCAGCTTGGTAGGTTGGGTGCGGACGGACTCTGGAAACACCATATATTTT.

This chain connects TRBV5-1 to TRBJ2-7, with D possibly matching TRBD2 (5 bases). Between the trimmed V and J ends, which lost 4 bases and 3 bases, there was a span of 8 bases. CDR3 length: 12 residues. Per germline, CDR1 SGHRS and CDR2 YFSETQ. The CDR3 DNA reads TGCGCCAGCAGCCTCGGGAACTACGAGCAGTACTTC. Amino acids: CASSLGNYEQYF.

The chain carries TRBV5-4 and TRBJ2-7; 9 bases match TRBD1. The germline gives CDR1 SGHNT, CDR2 YYREEE (reference sequence). The V and J ends lost 8 bases and 5 bases, in that order; junction bases with no gene match: 8. This CDR3 has 13 residues. The CDR3 sequence is CASQGDRAHEQYF. CDR3 sequence (DNA): TGTGCCAGTCAGGGGGACAGGGCCCACGAGCAGTACTTC.

The V call is TRBV5-5, the J call TRBJ2-5; D may be TRBD2 (5 bases). Trimming took 0 bases from V and 5 from J, leaving 20 bases between them. The CDR3 is made up of 17 amino acids. The germline V gene encodes CDR1 SGHKS and CDR2 YYEKEE (reference sequence). DNA for the CDR3: TGTGCCAGCAGCTTGGATTTTTTAGCGTCGGGCGGCGAGACCCAGTACTTC. Protein: CASSLDFLASGGETQYF.

The table lists this clone with a count of one. This chain connects TRBV7-9 to TRBJ2-5, with D possibly TRBD2 on 6 matching bases. CDR1 SEHNR and CDR2 FQNEAQ come from the germline V gene (reference sequence). Between the trimmed V and J ends, which lost 2 bases and 0 bases, there was a span of 13 bases. This CDR3 is 16 amino acids long. The CDR3 is CASSLLEGLYQETQYF. In nucleotides, the CDR3 is TGTGCCAGCAGCTTACTAGAGGGACTGTACCAAGAGACCCAGTACTTC.

The chain recombines TRBV6-5 with TRBJ2-2; D is unresolved. The V end was cut by 2 bases, the J end by 13 bases, with 14 bases between. The germline V gene has CDR1 MNHEY and CDR2 SVGAGI. The CDR3 has 13 residues. CDR3 sequence: CASSYAPLGGLFF. CDR3 nucleotide sequence: TGTGCCAGCAGTTACGCCCCGTTGGGTGGGCTGTTTTTT.

This chain joins TRBV19 and TRBJ2-1; TRBD2 aligns across 11 bases. This CDR3 has 15 residues. Trimming at V came to 4 bases and at J to 2 bases, leaving 1 base not matched to a gene. Germline values: CDR1 LNHDA, CDR2 SQIVND (reference sequence). The CDR3 DNA follows: TGTGCCAGTAGTAAGACTAGCGGGACCTACAATGAGCAGTTCTTC. Its translation is CASSKTSGTYNEQFF.

V usage is TRBV30 and J usage is TRBJ2-2; 9 bases align to TRBD2. The CDR3 consists of 15 residues. The germline CDR1 and CDR2 sequences are GTSNPN and SVGIG (reference sequence). V shed 3 bases, J shed 3 bases, and the junction held 5 bases outside the gene matches. CDR3 nucleotide sequence: TGTGCCTGGAGCCTGGGACTAGCCGACACCGGGGAGCTGTTTTTT. It encodes CAWSLGLADTGELFF.

The genes are TRBV7-9 and TRBJ2-1, with 9 bases aligning to TRBD2. V gave up 7 bases and J gave up 8 bases; unmatched junction bases: 6. This CDR3 has 13 amino acids. The germline CDR1 and CDR2 sequences are SEHNR and FQNEAQ (reference sequence). The CDR3 DNA follows: TGTGCCAGCATGGCTAGCGGGAAGGATGAGCAGTTCTTC. Protein: CASMASGKDEQFF.

The gene calls are TRBV5-4 and TRBJ2-7; D is ambiguous. CDR1 and CDR2 from the germline V gene are SGHNT and YYREEE (reference sequence). V lost 3 bases and J lost 7, with 8 bases in between. This CDR3 spans 11 amino acids. The CDR3 DNA reads TGTGCCAGCAGCTACGACTCAGAGCAGTACTTC. Amino acid sequence: CASSYDSEQYF.

This sequence joins TRBV7-8 and TRBJ2-1, with 9 bases lining up with TRBD1. Germline V gene data show CDR1 as SGHVS and CDR2 as FQNEAQ. J was trimmed by 10 bases and V by 5 bases; bases with no gene match: 3. The CDR3 runs 12 residues. This CDR3 is CASSVTGGEQFF. In DNA, the CDR3 is TGTGCCAGCAGCGTTACAGGGGGCGAGCAGTTCTTC.

The chain joins TRBV27 to TRBJ2-2; D may be TRBD1 or TRBD2 (5 bases each). Germline V gives CDR1 MNHEY, CDR2 SMNVEV (reference sequence). This CDR3 region has 15 residues. The V gene lost 6 bases and the J gene lost 0 bases, with 11 bases spanning the gap. The CDR3 region has the DNA TGTGCCAGCAGCTACGGGACGACGAACACCGGGGAGCTGTTTTTT. Translating gives CASSYGTTNTGELFF.

This clone was recorded once. J is TRBJ1-5 and V is TRBV27, with D possibly TRBD1 on 6 matching bases. Trimming took off 2 bases at V and 3 bases at J, with 14 bases between the two ends. Looked up from germline, CDR1 is MNHEY and CDR2 is SMNVEV (reference sequence). This CDR3 comprises 16 residues. CDR3 DNA: TGTGCCAGCAGTTTAAGATTAGGGGGAGACAATCAGCCCCAGCATTTT. Translating it yields CASSLRLGGDNQPQHF.

The table lists this clone with a count of one. This chain links TRBV25-1 with TRBJ2-7, with a tentative D call TRBD1 (6 bases). Germline V CDR1 and CDR2: MGHDK, SYGVNS. Between the trimmed V and J ends, which lost 4 bases and 5 bases, there was a span of 15 bases. The CDR3 sequence is 14 residues long. Written as DNA, the CDR3 is TGTGCCAGCAGTGCATTACAGGGTTTCCACGAGCAGTACTTC. Translation: CASSALQGFHEQYF.

This chain connects TRBV29-1 to TRBJ2-1; TRBD2 matches 7 bases. CDR1 is SQVTM, CDR2 ANQGSEA, per germline. Unmatched junction bases numbered 12, after V lost 5 bases and J lost 2 bases. CDR3 length equals 16 residues. The CDR3 sequence: CSVLGGRDLTYNEQFF. CDR3 nucleotides: TGCAGCGTTCTAGGTGGGAGGGACTTGACCTACAATGAGCAGTTCTTC.

Note on this clone: Other DNA sequences in the sample encode the same CDR3. The chain couples TRBV30 to TRBJ2-7, with D tentatively TRBD2 (5 bases). CDR3 length: 13 amino acids. V lost 0 bases to trimming and J lost 1 base, with 7 bases between them. Per the germline V gene, CDR1 is GTSNPN and CDR2 is SVGIG (reference sequence). CDR3 region: CAWSVLDSYEQYF. The DNA of the CDR3 is TGTGCCTGGAGTGTACTAGATTCCTACGAGCAGTACTTC.

The rearrangement links TRBV12-5 to TRBJ2-1; TRBD2 is a possible D gene (6 bases). Trimming removed 4 bases at V and 9 bases at J, with 16 bases between. This CDR3 is built from 14 residues. The germline V gene encodes CDR1 LGHNT and CDR2 FRNRAP. The CDR3 DNA reads as TGTGCTAGTGGTTCAACGGACCGGGAGTTTGAGCAGTTCTTC. Translation gives CASGSTDREFEQFF.